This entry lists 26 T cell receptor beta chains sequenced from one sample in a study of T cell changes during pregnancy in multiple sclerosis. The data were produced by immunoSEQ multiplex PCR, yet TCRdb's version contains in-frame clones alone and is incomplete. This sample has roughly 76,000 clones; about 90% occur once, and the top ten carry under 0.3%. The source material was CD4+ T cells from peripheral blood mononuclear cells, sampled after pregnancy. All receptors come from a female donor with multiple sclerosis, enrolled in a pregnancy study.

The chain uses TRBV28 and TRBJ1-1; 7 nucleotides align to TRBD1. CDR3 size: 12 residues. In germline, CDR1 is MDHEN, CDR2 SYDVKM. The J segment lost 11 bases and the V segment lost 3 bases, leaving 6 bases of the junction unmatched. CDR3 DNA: TGTGCCAGCAGTTTTACAGGGGCGGGGGCTTTCTTT. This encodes CASSFTGAGAFF.

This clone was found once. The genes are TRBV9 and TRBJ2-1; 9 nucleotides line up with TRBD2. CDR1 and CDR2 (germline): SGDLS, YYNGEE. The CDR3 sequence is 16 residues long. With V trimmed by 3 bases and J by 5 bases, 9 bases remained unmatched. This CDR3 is CASSAHSGSMDNEQFF. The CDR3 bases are TGTGCCAGCAGCGCACATAGCGGGAGTATGGACAATGAGCAGTTCTTC. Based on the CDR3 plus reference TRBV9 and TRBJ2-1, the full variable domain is DSGVTQTPKHLITATGQRVTLRCSPRSGDLSVYWYQQSLDQGLQFLIQYYNGEERAKGNILERFSAQQFPDLHSELNLSSLELGDSALYFCASSAHSGSMDNEQFFGPGTRLTVL.

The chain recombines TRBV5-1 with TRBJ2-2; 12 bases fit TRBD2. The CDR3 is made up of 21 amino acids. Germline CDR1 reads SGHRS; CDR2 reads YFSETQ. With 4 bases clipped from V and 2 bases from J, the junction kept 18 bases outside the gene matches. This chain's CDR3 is CASSVRPRTSGADRNTGELFF. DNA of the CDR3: TGCGCCAGCAGCGTGCGCCCCAGGACTAGCGGGGCCGATAGAAACACCGGGGAGCTGTTTTTT. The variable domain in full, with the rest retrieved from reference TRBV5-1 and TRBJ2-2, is KAGVTQTPRYLIKTRGQQVTLSCSPISGHRSVSWYQQTPGQGLQFLFEYFSETQRNKGNFPGRFSGRQFSNSRSEMNVSTLELGDSALYLCASSVRPRTSGADRNTGELFFGEGSRLTVL.

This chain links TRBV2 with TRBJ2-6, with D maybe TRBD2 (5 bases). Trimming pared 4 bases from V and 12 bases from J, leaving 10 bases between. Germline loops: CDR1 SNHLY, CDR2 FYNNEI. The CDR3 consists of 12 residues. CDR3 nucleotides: TGTGCCAGCAGTGGAGGACTCTCCGTCCTGACTTTC. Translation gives CASSGGLSVLTF. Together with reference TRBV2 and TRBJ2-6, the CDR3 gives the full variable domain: EPEVTQTPSHQVTQMGQEVILRCVPISNHLYFYWYRQILGQKVEFLVSFYNNEISEKSEIFDDQFSVERPDGSNFTLKIRSTKLEDSAMYFCASSGGLSVLTFGAGSRLTVL.

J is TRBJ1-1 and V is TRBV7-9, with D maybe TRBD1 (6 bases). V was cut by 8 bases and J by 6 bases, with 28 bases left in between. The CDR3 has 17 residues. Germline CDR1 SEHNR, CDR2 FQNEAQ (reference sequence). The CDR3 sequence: CASGFPGSAGEKAEAFF. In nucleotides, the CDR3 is TGTGCCAGCGGTTTTCCCGGGTCCGCAGGGGAGAAAGCTGAAGCTTTCTTT.

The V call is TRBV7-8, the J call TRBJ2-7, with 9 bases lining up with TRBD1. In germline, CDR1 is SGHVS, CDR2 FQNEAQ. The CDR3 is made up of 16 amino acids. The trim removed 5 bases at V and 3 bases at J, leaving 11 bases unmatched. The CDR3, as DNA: TGTGCCAGCAGCCCGGGACAGGGAATGCGGATCTACGAGCAGTACTTC. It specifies CASSPGQGMRIYEQYF.

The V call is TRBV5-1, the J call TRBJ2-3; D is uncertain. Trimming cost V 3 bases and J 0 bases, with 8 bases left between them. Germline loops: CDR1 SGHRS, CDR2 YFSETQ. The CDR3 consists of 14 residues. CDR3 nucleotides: TGCGCCAGCAGCTCGCGGTTTAGCACAGATACGCAGTATTTT. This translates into CASSSRFSTDTQYF.

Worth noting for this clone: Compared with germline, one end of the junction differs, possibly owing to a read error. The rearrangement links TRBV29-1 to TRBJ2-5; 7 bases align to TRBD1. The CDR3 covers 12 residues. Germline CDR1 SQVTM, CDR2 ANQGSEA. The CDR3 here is CSVERMEQGLDF. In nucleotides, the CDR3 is TGCAGCGTTGAACGCATGGAACAGGGGCTGGACTTC.

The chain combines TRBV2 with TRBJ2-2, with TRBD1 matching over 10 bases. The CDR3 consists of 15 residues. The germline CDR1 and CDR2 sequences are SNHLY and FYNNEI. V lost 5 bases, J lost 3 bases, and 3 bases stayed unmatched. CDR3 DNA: TGTGCCAGCAGTTGGGACAGGGGAGACACCGGGGAGCTGTTTTTT. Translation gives CASSWDRGDTGELFF.

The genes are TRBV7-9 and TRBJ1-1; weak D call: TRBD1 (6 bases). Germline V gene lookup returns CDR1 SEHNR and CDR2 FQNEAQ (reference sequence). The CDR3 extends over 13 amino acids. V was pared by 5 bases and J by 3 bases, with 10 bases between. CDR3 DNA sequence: TGTGCCAGCAGCCGCCCAGGGGACACTGAAGCTTTCTTT. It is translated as CASSRPGDTEAFF.

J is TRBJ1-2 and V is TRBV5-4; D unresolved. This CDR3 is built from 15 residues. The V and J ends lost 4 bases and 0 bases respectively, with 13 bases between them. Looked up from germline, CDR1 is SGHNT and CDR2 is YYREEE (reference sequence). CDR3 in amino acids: CASSLAVDANYGYTF. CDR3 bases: TGTGCCAGCAGCCTGGCGGTTGATGCTAACTATGGCTACACCTTC.

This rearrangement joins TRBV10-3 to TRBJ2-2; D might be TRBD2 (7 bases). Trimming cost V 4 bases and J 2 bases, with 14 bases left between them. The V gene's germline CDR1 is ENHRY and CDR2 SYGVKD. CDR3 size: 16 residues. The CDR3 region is CAISGAAGANTGELFF. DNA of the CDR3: TGTGCCATCAGTGGGGCTGCGGGGGCCAACACCGGGGAGCTGTTTTTT.

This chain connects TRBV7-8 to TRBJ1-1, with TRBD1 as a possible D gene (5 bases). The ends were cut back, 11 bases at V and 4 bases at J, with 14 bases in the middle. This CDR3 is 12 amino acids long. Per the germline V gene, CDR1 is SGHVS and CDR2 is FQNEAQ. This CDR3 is CASLGGGTEAFF. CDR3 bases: TGTGCCTCGTTGGGCGGGGGCACTGAAGCTTTCTTT. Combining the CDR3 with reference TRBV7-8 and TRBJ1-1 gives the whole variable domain GAGVSQSPRYKVAKRGQDVALRCDPISGHVSLFWYQQALGQGPEFLTYFQNEAQLDKSGLPSDRFFAERPEGSVSTLKIQRTQQEDSAVYLCASLGGGTEAFFGQGTRLTVV.

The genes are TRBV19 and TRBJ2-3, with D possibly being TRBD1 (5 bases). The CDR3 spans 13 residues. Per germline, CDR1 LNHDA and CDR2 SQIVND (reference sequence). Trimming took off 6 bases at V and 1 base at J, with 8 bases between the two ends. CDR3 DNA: TGTGCCAGTAGGGACACCGGCACAGATACGCAGTATTTT. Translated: CASRDTGTDTQYF.

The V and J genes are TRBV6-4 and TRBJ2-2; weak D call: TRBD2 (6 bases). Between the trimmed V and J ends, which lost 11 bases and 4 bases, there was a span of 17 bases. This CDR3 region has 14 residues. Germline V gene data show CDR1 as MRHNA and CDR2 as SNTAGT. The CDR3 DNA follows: TGTGCCCCCTGGGGGGAATATAGCACCGGGGAGCTGTTTTTT. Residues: CAPWGEYSTGELFF.

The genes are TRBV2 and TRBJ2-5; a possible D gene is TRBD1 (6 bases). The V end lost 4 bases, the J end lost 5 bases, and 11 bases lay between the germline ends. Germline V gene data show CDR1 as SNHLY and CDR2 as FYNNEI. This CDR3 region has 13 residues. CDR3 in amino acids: CASSALRGETQYF. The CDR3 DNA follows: TGTGCCAGCAGTGCCCTCAGGGGCGAGACCCAGTACTTC.

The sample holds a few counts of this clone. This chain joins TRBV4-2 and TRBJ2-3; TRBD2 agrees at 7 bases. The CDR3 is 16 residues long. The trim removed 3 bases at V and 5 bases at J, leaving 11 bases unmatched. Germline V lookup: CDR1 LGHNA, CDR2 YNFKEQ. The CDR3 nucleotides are TGTGCCAGCAGCCAGGGAGGAGCGGGGCAGGTAGATACGCAGTATTTT. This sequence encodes CASSQGGAGQVDTQYF.

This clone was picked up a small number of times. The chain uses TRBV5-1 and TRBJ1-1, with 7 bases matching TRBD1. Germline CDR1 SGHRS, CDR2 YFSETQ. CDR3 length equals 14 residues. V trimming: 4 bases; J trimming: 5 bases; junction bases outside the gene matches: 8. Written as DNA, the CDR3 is TGCGCCAGCAGCCCGTGGGACAGAGAGACTGAAGCTTTCTTT. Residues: CASSPWDRETEAFF.

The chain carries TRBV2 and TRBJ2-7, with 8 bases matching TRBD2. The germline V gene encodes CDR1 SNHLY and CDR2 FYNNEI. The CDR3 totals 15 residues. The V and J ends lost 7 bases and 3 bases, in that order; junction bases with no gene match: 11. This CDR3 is CASTGSGAFSYEQYF. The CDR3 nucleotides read TGTGCCAGCACAGGTAGCGGGGCCTTTAGCTACGAGCAGTACTTC.

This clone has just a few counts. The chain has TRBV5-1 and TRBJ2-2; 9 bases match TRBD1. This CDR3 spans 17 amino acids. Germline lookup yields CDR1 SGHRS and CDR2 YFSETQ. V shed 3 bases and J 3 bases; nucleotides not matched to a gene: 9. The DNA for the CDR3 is TGCGCCAGCAGCTCCGGGGACAGGGTCGTGGACACCGGGGAGCTGTTTTTT. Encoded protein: CASSSGDRVVDTGELFF.

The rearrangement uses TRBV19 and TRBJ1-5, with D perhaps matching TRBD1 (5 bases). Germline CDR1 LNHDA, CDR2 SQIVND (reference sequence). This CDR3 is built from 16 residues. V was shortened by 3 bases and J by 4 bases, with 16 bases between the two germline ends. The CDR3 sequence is CASSIPRGQTNQPQHF. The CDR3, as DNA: TGTGCCAGTAGTATCCCAAGGGGCCAGACTAATCAGCCCCAGCATTTT.

CDR3 sequence reads: CAISEGYEGVNTEAFF. In DNA, the CDR3 is TGTGCCATCAGTGAGGGTTACGAGGGGGTGAACACTGAAGCTTTCTTT. V and J are TRBV10-3 and TRBJ1-1; a weak D match, TRBD1 (6 bases). This CDR3 spans 16 amino acids. V dropped 2 bases and J dropped 0 bases, with 13 bases sitting between them. The germline V gene has CDR1 ENHRY and CDR2 SYGVKD.

This CDR3 reads CASSDRVDRTSGNTIYF. The CDR3 DNA reads TGTGCCAGCAGTGATAGAGTGGACAGAACCTCTGGAAACACCATATATTTT. The J gene is TRBJ1-3, the V gene TRBV2, with D maybe TRBD1 (6 bases). CDR1 is SNHLY, CDR2 FYNNEI, per germline. CDR3 length equals 17 residues. V was clipped by 3 bases and J by 0 bases, with 15 bases between them. The full variable domain, with the rest looked up from reference TRBV2 and TRBJ1-3, is EPEVTQTPSHQVTQMGQEVILRCVPISNHLYFYWYRQILGQKVEFLVSFYNNEISEKSEIFDDQFSVERPDGSNFTLKIRSTKLEDSAMYFCASSDRVDRTSGNTIYFGEGSWLTVV.

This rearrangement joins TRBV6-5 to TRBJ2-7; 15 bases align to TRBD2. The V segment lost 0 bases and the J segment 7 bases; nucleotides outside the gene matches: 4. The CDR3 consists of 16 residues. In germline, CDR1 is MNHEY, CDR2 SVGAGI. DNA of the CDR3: TGTGCCAGCAGTTACTCTGGGACTAGCGGGAGGAAAGAGCAGTACTTC. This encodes CASSYSGTSGRKEQYF.

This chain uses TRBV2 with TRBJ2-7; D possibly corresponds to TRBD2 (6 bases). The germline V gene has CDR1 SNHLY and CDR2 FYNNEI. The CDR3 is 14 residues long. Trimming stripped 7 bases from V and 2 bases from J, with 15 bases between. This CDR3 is CASTGDSGPYEQYF. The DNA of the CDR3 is TGTGCCAGCACCGGGGACTCGGGCCCCTACGAGCAGTACTTC.

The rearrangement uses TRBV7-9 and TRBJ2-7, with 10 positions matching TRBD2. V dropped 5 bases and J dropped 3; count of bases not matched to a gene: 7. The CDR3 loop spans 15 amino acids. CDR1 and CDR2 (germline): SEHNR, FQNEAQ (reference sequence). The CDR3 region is CASSPSGRDFYEQYF. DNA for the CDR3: TGTGCCAGCAGCCCAAGCGGGAGGGACTTCTACGAGCAGTACTTC.